This is a list of T cell receptor beta chains from one sample in a study of control samples from healthy donors and cancer patients. Only in-frame clones appear in the TCRdb table, and some are missing; sequencing was by immunoSEQ multiplex PCR. This sample yields roughly 90,000 clones, of which about 89% are seen a single time; 8.5% to 10% belongs to the top ten. The sample was PBMCs. The source of these receptors is a woman in her fifties or sixties with colorectal cancer. Both conserved end residues are part of each CDR3. The D gene is left open where the match is weak. Expanded clones get a size class; other rows say once, few or many, or leave the size out.

j_call v_call clone_size d_call cdr3_nt cdr3_aa
TRBJ1-4 TRBV7-8 - TRBD1 TGTGCCAGCAGCTTACAATCAGGGGGTTTTGAAAAACTGTTTTTT CASSLQSGGFEKLFF
TRBJ2-5 TRBV7-2 - - TGTGCCAGCAGCTCCACAGGGCCAGAGACCCAGTACTTC CASSSTGPETQYF
TRBJ2-2 TRBV25-1 - TRBD1 TGTGCCAGCAGTCCCAACCTCGGGACAGGGAACACCGGGGAGCTGTTTTTT CASSPNLGTGNTGELFF
TRBJ2-4 TRBV3-1/TRBV3-2 once - TGTGCCAGCAGCACAGGTGTTCTAAACATTCAGTACTTC CASSTGVLNIQYF
TRBJ1-4 TRBV28 once TRBD1 TGTGCCAGCAGCTTTATAACGCCTCCTGGGACAGTTAATGAAAAACTGTTTTTT CASSFITPPGTVNEKLFF
TRBJ1-3 TRBV14 - TRBD1 TGTGCCAGCCGATGGACAGGGGCTCAAAACACCATATATTTT CASRWTGAQNTIYF
TRBJ2-3 TRBV6-5 - TRBD2 TGTGCCAGCAGCCCACTAGCGGGGGGCCCAGATACGCAGTATTTT CASSPLAGGPDTQYF
TRBJ1-2 TRBV3-1/TRBV3-2 - - TGTGCCAGCAGCCAAGATAGGGGCTACACCTTC CASSQDRGYTF
TRBJ1-6 TRBV27 - - TGTGCCAGCAGTTGGGGGGGCGCCGATAATTCACCCCTCCACTTT CASSWGGADNSPLHF
TRBJ1-2 TRBV28 - - TGTGCCAGCAGTGTCACGGCAGGGAACTATGGCTACACCTTC CASSVTAGNYGYTF
TRBJ1-5 TRBV2 - - TGTGCCAGCAGTGAAGCGCGGGAGGGCGGACAGCCCCAGCATTTT CASSEAREGGQPQHF
TRBJ1-1 TRBV18 few TRBD1 TGTGCCAGCTCACCGGGGACAGGGGACCTGTCGAACACTGAAGCTTTCTTT CASSPGTGDLSNTEAFF
TRBJ2-3 TRBV6-5 - - TGTGCCAGCACCCTCAGGGACCCTAGCACAGATACGCAGTATTTT CASTLRDPSTDTQYF
TRBJ2-1 TRBV24-1 - TRBD1 TGTGCCACCAGTGATCGAGCAGGACAGGGGGACGGCTACAATGAGCAGTTCTTC CATSDRAGQGDGYNEQFF
TRBJ1-4 TRBV10-1 - - TGCGCCAGCAGTCCAGCAGCAACTAATGAAAAACTGTTTTTT CASSPAATNEKLFF
TRBJ2-1 TRBV5-1 once TRBD1 TGCGCCACCTCCGGGACAGGGGACAATGAGCAGTTCTTC CATSGTGDNEQFF
TRBJ2-1 TRBV19 once TRBD2 TGTGCCAGTAGTAACAGCGGGGGTGTCTACAATGAGCAGTTCTTC CASSNSGGVYNEQFF
TRBJ1-5 TRBV11-2 - - TGTGCCAGCAGCTTTACAGGGAGTTACCAGCCCCAGCATTTT CASSFTGSYQPQHF
TRBJ2-5 TRBV28 - TRBD1 TGTGCCAGCAGAACGGGACAGGGGACCCAAGAGACCCAGTACTTC CASRTGQGTQETQYF
TRBJ1-2 TRBV5-1 - - TGCGCCAGCAGCTCACAGGGCCTTGAGGGCTACACCTTC CASSSQGLEGYTF
TRBJ1-6 TRBV19 - - TGTGCCAGTAACAGGGATTATAATTCACCCCTCCACTTT CASNRDYNSPLHF
TRBJ2-3 TRBV5-6 - - TGTGCCAGCAGCTTCGACAGGTCTGTGACAGATACGCAGTATTTT CASSFDRSVTDTQYF
TRBJ1-2 TRBV19 - TRBD1 TGTGCCAGTAGTGCGAGGGGGCAAGGCTACACCTTC CASSARGQGYTF
TRBJ2-1 TRBV30 - TRBD2 TGTGCCTGGAGGGAAAGCCCGGCGGGGGTGCAGTTCTTC CAWRESPAGVQFF
TRBJ1-4 TRBV30 - TRBD1 TGTGCCTGGAGCTGGGGACAGGGAAAAGAAAAACTGTTTTTT CAWSWGQGKEKLFF